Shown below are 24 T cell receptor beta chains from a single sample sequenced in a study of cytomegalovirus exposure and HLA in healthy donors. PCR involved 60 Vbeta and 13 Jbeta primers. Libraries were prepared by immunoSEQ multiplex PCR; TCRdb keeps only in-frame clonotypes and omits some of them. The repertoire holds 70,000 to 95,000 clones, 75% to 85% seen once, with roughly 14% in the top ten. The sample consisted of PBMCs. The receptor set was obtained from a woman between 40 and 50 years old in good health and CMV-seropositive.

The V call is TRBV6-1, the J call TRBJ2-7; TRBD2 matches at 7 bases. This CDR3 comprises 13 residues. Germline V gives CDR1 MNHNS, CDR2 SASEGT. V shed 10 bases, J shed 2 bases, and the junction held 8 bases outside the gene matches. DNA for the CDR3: TGTGCCACCTTTAGCGGGCCCCCCTACGAGCAGTACTTC. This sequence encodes CATFSGPPYEQYF.

The CDR3 protein is CAWSDPRSDFIPSGANVLTF. In DNA, the CDR3 is TGTGCCTGGAGTGACCCCCGGAGTGACTTCATTCCCTCTGGGGCCAACGTCCTGACTTTC. The rearrangement uses TRBV30 and TRBJ2-6; D gene uncertain. With 1 base removed from V and 0 bases from J, the gap between germline ends came to 22 bases. The CDR3 sequence is 20 residues long. Germline V gene lookup returns CDR1 GTSNPN and CDR2 SVGIG (reference sequence).

The CDR3 DNA reads TGTGCCAGCAGTGAAGCCGGACAGGGCGGCGACTATGGCTACACCTTC. It translates to CASSEAGQGGDYGYTF. The genes are TRBV6-1 and TRBJ1-2, with 8 bases fitting TRBD1. This CDR3 has 16 residues. CDR1 and CDR2 from the germline V gene are MNHNS and SASEGT. Trimming cost V 0 bases and J 3 bases; bases outside gene matches: 6.

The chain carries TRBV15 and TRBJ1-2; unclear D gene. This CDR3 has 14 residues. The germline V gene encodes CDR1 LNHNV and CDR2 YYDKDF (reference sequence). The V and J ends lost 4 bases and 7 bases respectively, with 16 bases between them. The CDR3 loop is CATSTVPPSGGYTF. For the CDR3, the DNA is TGTGCCACCAGCACGGTCCCGCCGTCCGGTGGCTACACCTTC.

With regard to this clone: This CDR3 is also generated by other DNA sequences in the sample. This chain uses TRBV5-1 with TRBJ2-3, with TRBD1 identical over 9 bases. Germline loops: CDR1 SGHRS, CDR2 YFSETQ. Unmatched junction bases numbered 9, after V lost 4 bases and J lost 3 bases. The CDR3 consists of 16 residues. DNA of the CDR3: TGCGCCAGCAGCGTGGGACAGGGAGGAAGAACAGATACGCAGTATTTT. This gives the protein CASSVGQGGRTDTQYF.

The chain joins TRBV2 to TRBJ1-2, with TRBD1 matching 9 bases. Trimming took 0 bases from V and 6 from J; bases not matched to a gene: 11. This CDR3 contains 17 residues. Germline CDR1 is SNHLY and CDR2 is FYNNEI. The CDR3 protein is CASSEALVPGQGNGYTF. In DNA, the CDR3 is TGTGCCAGCAGTGAAGCCCTAGTCCCGGGACAGGGTAATGGCTACACCTTC.

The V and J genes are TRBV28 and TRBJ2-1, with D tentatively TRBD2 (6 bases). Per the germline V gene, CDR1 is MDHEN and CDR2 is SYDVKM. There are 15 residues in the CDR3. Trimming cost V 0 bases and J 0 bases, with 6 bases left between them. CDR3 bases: TGTGCCAGCAGTTTATGGGGGGGCTCCTACAATGAGCAGTTCTTC. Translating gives CASSLWGGSYNEQFF.

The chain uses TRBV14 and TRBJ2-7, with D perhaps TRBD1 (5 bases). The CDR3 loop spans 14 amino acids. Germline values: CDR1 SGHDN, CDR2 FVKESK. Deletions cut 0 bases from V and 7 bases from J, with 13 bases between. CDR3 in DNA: TGTGCCAGCAGCCAAGATCTTGGGTGGACAGAGCAGTACTTC. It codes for CASSQDLGWTEQYF.

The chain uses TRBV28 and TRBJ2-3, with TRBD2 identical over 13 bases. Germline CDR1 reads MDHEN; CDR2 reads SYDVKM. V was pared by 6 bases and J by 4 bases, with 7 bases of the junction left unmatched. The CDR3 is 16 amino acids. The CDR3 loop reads CASRPGLAGASDTQYF. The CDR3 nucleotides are TGTGCCAGCAGGCCAGGACTAGCGGGAGCTTCAGATACGCAGTATTTT.

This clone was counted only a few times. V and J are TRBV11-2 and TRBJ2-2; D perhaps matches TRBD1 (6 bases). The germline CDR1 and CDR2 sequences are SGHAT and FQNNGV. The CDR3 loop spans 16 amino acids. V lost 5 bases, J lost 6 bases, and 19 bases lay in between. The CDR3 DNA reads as TGTGCCAGCAGCCAGATTGGACAGAAGGGGCCCGGGGAGCTGTTTTTT. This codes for CASSQIGQKGPGELFF.

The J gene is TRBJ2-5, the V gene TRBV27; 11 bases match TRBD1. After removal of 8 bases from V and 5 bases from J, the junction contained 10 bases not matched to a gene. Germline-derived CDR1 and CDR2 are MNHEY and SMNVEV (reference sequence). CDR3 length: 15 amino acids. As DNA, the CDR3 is TGTGCCAGCCATGAATGGACAGGGGGCTTGGAGACCCAGTACTTC. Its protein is CASHEWTGGLETQYF.

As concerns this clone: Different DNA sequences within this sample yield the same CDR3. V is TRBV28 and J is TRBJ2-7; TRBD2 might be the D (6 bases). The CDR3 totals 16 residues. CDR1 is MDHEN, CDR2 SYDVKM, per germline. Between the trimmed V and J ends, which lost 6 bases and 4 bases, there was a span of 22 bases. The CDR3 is CASSSIGWEAGYEQYF. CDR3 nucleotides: TGTGCCAGCAGCTCTATCGGTTGGGAGGCCGGGTACGAGCAGTACTTC. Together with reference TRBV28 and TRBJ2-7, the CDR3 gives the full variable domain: DVKVTQSSRYLVKRTGEKVFLECVQDMDHENMFWYRQDPGLGLRLIYFSYDVKMKEKGDIPEGYSVSREKKERFSLILESASTNQTSMYLCASSSIGWEAGYEQYFGPGTRLTVT.

In DNA form, the CDR3 reads TGTGCCAGCAGCCCAGGACAGGCCCTGAACTATGGCTACACCTTC. This codes for CASSPGQALNYGYTF. V gene TRBV28 combines with J gene TRBJ1-2, with TRBD1 matching over 7 bases. Germline assignment: CDR1 MDHEN and CDR2 SYDVKM. CDR3 size: 15 residues. V shed 6 bases and J 2 bases; nucleotides not matched to a gene: 9.

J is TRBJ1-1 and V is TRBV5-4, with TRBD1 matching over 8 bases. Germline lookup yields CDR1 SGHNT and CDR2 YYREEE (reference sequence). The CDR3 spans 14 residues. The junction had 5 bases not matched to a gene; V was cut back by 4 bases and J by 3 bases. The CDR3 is CASSRSDRDTEAFF. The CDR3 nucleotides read TGTGCCAGCAGCCGCTCGGACAGGGACACTGAAGCTTTCTTT.

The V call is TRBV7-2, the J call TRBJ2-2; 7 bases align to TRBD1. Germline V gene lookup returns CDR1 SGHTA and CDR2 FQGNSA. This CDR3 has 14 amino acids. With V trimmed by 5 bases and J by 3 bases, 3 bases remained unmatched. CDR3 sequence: CASSLGQYTGELFF. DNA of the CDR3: TGTGCCAGCAGCCTGGGACAGTACACCGGGGAGCTGTTTTTT. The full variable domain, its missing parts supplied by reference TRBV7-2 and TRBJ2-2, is GAGVSQSPSNKVTEKGKDVELRCDPISGHTALYWYRQSLGQGLEFLIYFQGNSAPDKSGLPSDRFSAERTGGSVSTLTIQRTQQEDSAVYLCASSLGQYTGELFFGEGSRLTVL.

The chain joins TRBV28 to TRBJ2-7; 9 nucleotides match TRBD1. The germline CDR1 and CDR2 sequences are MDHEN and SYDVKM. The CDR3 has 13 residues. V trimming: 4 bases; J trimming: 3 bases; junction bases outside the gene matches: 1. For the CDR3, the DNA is TGTGCCAGCAGTTCGACAGGGGGCTACGAGCAGTACTTC. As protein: CASSSTGGYEQYF.

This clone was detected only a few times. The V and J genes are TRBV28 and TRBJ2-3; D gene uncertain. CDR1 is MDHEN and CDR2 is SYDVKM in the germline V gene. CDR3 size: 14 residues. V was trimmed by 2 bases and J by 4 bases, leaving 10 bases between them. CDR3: CASSLNGVADTQYF. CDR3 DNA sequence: TGTGCCAGCAGTTTAAATGGAGTAGCAGATACGCAGTATTTT.

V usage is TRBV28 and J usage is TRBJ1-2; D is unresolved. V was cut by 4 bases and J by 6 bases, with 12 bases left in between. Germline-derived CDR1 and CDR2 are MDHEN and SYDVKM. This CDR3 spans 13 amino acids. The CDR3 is CASSSGQVHGYTF. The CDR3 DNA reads TGTGCCAGCAGTTCCGGCCAGGTGCATGGCTACACCTTC.

The CDR3: CAISESRGRMVNTEAFF. For the CDR3, the DNA is TGTGCCATCAGTGAGTCGAGGGGGCGGATGGTGAACACTGAAGCTTTCTTT. V and J are TRBV10-3 and TRBJ1-1; TRBD1 matches 7 bases. The V and J ends lost 0 bases and 0 bases, in that order; junction bases with no gene match: 7. CDR1 is ENHRY, CDR2 SYGVKD, per germline. The CDR3 length is 17 residues.

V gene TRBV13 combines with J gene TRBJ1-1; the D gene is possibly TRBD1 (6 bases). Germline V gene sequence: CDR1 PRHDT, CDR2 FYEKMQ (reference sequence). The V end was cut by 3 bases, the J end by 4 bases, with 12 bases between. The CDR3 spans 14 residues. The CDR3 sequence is CASSLGLRGTEAFF. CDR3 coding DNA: TGTGCCAGCAGCTTGGGTCTCAGGGGCACTGAAGCTTTCTTT.

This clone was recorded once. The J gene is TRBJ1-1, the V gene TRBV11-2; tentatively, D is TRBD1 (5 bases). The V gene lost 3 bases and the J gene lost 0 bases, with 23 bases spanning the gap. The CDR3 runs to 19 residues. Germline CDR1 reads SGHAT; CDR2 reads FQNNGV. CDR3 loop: CASSLRIGAPRAMNTEAFF. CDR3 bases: TGTGCCAGCAGCTTGAGAATTGGTGCCCCCAGGGCCATGAACACTGAAGCTTTCTTT.

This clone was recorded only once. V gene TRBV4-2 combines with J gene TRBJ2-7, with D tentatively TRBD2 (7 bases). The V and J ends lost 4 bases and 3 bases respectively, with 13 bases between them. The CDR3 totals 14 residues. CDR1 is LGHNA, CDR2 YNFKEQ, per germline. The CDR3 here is CASSPGGGGYEQYF. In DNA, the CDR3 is TGTGCCAGCAGCCCGGGGGGAGGGGGCTACGAGCAGTACTTC.

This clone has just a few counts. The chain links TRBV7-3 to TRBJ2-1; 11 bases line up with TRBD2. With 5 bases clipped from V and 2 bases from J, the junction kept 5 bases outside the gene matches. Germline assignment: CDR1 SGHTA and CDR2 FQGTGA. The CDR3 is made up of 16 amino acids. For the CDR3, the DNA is TGTGCCAGCAGCGCTAGCGGGAGGTCTCCCTACAATGAGCAGTTCTTC. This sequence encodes CASSASGRSPYNEQFF.

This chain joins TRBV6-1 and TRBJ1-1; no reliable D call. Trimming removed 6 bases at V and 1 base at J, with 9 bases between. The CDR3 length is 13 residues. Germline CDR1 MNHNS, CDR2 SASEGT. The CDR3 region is CASRNEKNTEAFF. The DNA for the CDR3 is TGTGCCAGCAGGAACGAGAAGAACACTGAAGCTTTCTTT.